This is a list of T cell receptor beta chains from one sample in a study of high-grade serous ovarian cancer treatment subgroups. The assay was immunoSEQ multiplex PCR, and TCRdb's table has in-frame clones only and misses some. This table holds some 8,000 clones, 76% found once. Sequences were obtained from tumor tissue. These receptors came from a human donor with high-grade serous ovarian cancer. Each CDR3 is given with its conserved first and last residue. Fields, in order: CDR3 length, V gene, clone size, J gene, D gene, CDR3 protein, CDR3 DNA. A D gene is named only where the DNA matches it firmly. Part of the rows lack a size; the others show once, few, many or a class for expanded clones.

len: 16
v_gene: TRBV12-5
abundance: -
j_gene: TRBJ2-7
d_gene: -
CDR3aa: CASGLVHGTGAYEQYF
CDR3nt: TGTGCTAGTGGTTTGGTCCACGGAACAGGAGCCTACGAGCAGTACTTC

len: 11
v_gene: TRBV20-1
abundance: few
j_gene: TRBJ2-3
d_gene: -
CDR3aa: CSAALTDTQYF
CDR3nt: TGCAGTGCAGCACTTACAGATACGCAGTATTTT

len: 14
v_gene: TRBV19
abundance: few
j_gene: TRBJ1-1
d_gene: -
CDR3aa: CASSMSGVNTEAFF
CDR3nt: TGTGCCAGTAGTATGTCAGGAGTGAACACTGAAGCTTTCTTT

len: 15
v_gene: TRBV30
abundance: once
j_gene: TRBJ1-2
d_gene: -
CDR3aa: CAWSVLTSGARGYTF
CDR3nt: TGTGCCTGGAGTGTACTTACCTCGGGGGCTCGTGGCTACACCTTC

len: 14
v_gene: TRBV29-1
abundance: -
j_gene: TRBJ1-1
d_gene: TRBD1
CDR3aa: CSGSRTGGTSGAFF
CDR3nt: TGCAGCGGGTCGCGGACAGGGGGCACTTCGGGAGCTTTCTTT

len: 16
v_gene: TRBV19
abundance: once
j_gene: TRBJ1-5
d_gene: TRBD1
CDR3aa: CASSKGQGKGVQPQHF
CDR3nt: TGTGCCAGTAGTAAAGGACAGGGTAAGGGGGTTCAGCCCCAGCATTTT

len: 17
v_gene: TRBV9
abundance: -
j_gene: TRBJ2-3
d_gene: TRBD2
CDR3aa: CASSVGRTSGVTDTQYF
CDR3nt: TGTGCCAGCAGCGTAGGGAGGACTAGCGGGGTCACAGATACGCAGTATTTT

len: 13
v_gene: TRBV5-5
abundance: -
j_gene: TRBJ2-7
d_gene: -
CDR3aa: CASSLGHRYEQYF
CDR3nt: TGTGCCAGCAGCTTGGGACACCGCTACGAGCAGTACTTC

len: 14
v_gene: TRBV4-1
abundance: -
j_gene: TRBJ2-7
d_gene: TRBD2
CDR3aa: CASSQEPSGYEQYF
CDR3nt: TGCGCCAGCAGCCAAGAACCTAGCGGGTACGAGCAGTACTTC

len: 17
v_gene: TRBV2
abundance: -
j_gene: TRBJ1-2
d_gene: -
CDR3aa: CASSEGDPDGANYGYTF
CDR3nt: TGTGCCAGCAGTGAGGGGGACCCGGACGGAGCTAACTATGGCTACACCTTC

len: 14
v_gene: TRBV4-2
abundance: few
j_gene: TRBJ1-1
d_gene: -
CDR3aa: CASSQVGGSREAFF
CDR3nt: TGTGCCAGCAGCCAAGTCGGGGGCTCGAGGGAAGCTTTCTTT

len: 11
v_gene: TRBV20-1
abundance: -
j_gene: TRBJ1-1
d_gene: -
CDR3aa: CSARTITEAFF
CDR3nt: TGCAGTGCTAGGACGATCACTGAAGCTTTCTTT

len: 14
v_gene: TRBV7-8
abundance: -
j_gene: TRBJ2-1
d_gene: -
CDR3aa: CASSLSTGSNEQFF
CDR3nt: TGTGCCAGCAGCTTATCAACAGGGAGTAATGAGCAGTTCTTC

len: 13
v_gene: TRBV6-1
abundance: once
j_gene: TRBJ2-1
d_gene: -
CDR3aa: CASSMTAYNEQFF
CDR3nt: TGTGCCAGCAGTATGACAGCGTACAATGAGCAGTTCTTC

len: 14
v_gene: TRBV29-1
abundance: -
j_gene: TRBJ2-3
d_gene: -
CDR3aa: CSVGPASSTDTQYF
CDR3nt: TGCAGCGTTGGGCCCGCCTCATCCACAGATACGCAGTATTTT

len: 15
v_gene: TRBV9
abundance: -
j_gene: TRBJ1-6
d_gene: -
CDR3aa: CASSVAGQYNSPLHF
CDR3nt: TGTGCCAGCAGCGTAGCGGGTCAGTATAATTCACCCCTCCACTTT

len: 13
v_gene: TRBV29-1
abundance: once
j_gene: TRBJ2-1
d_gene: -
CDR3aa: CSVEPVVPNEQFF
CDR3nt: TGCAGCGTTGAGCCCGTCGTGCCCAATGAGCAGTTCTTC

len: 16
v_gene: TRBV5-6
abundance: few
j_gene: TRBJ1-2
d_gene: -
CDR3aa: CASSLDRLRGLYGYTF
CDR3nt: TGTGCCAGCAGCTTGGATCGGCTCCGGGGGCTCTATGGCTACACCTTC

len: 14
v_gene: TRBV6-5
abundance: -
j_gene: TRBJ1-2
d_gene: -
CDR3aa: CASSYSGGNYGYTF
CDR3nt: TGTGCCAGCAGTTACTCTGGCGGGAACTATGGCTACACCTTC

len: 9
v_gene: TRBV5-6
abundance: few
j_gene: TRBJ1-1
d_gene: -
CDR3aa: CASSPLTPF
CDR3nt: TGTGCCAGCAGCCCGCTGACACCCTTC

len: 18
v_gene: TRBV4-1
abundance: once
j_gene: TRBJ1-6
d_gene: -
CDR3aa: CASSLARGGDPYNSPLHF
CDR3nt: TGCGCCAGCAGCCTGGCGAGAGGGGGGGACCCCTATAATTCACCCCTCCACTTT

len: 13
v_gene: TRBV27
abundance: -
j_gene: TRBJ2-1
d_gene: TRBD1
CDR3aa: CANTGAPYNEQFF
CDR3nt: TGTGCCAACACAGGGGCCCCCTACAATGAGCAGTTCTTC

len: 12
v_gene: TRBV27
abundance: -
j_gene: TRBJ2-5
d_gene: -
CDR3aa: CASRSKGETQYF
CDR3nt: TGTGCCAGCAGGAGCAAGGGGGAGACCCAGTACTTC

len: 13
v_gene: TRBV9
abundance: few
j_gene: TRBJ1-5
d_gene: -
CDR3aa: CASSVDPNQPQHF
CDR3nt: TGTGCCAGCAGCGTAGACCCCAATCAGCCCCAGCATTTT

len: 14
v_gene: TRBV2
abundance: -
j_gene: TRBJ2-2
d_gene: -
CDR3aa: CASRYRDHTGELFF
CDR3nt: TGTGCCAGCAGATACCGGGACCACACCGGGGAGCTGTTTTTT

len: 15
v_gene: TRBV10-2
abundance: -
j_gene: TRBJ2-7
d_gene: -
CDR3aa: CASSEIAGAPYEQYF
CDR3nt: TGCGCCAGCAGTGAGATCGCAGGGGCTCCCTACGAGCAGTACTTC

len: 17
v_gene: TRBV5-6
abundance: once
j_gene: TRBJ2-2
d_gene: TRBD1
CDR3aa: CASSYDPGQGYVGELFF
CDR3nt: TGTGCCAGCAGCTATGACCCTGGACAGGGTTACGTCGGGGAGCTGTTTTTT

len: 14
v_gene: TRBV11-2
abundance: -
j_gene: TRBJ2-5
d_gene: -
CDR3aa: CASSLEAGPRTQYF
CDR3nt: TGTGCCAGCAGCTTAGAGGCAGGGCCCCGGACCCAGTACTTC

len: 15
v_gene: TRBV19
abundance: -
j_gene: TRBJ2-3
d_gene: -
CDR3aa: CASSIELVRWDTQYF
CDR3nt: TGTGCCAGTAGTATCGAACTAGTGCGGTGGGATACGCAGTATTTT

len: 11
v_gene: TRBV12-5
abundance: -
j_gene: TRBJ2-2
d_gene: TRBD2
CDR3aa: CATGGVGELFF
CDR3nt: TGTGCTACCGGGGGGGTCGGGGAGCTGTTTTTT

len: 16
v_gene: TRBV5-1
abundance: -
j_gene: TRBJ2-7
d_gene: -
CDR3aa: CASSFLEGADFYEQYF
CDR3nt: TGCGCCAGCAGCTTCCTGGAAGGGGCGGACTTCTACGAGCAGTACTTC

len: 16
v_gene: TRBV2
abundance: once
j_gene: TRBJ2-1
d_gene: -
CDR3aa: CASSEGQGIGYNEQFF
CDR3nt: TGTGCCAGCAGTGAAGGCCAGGGAATTGGCTACAATGAGCAGTTCTTC

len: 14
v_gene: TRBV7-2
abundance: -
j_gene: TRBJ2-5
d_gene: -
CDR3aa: CASSPAGFEETQYF
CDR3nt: TGTGCCAGCAGCCCCGCGGGATTCGAAGAGACCCAGTACTTC

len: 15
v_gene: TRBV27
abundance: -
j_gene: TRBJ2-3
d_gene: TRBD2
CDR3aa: CASRTLAGWTDTQYF
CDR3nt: TGTGCCAGCCGAACACTAGCGGGGTGGACAGATACGCAGTATTTT

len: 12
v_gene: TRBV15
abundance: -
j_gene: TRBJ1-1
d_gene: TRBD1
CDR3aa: CATSPQGFEAFF
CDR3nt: TGTGCCACCAGCCCACAGGGGTTTGAAGCTTTCTTT

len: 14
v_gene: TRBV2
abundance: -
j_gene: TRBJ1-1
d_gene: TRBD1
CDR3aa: CASSRQGRGTEAFF
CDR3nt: TGTGCCAGCAGTCGACAGGGGAGAGGTACTGAAGCTTTCTTT

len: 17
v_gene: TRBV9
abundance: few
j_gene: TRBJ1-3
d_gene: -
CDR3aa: CASSLRWGGSSGNTIYF
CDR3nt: TGTGCCAGCAGCTTACGTTGGGGCGGGAGCTCTGGAAACACCATATATTTT

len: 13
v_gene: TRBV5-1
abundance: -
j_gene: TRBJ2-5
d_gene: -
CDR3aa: CASSSTGLGTQYF
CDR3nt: TGCGCCAGCAGCTCAACAGGGTTAGGGACCCAGTACTTC

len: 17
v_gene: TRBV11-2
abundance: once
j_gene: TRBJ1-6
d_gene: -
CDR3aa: CASSLNFGGDYNSPLHF
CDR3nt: TGTGCCAGCAGCTTAAACTTCGGAGGGGACTATAATTCACCCCTCCACTTT

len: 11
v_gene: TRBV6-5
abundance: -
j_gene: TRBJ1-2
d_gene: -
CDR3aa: CASSRGYGYTF
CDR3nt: TGTGCCAGCAGCAGGGGCTATGGCTACACCTTC

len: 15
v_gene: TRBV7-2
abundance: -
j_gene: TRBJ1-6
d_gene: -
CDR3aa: CASSLAGRGTSPLHF
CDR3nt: TGTGCCAGCAGCTTAGCGGGCAGGGGCACTTCACCCCTCCACTTT

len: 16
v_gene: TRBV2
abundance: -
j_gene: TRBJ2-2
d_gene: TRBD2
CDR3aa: CASTGLAGADTGELFF
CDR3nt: TGTGCCAGCACGGGACTAGCGGGGGCAGACACCGGGGAGCTGTTTTTT

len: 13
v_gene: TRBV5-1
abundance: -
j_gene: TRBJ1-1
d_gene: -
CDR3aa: CASSITGYTEAFF
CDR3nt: TGCGCCAGCAGCATCACAGGGTACACTGAAGCTTTCTTT

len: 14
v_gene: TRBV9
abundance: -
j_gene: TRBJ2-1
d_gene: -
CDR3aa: CASSVTLTLNEQFF
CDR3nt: TGTGCCAGCAGCGTAACCCTGACCCTTAATGAGCAGTTCTTC

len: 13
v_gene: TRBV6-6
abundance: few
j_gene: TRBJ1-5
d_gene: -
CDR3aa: CASSPNSNQPQHF
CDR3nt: TGTGCCAGCAGTCCTAATAGCAATCAGCCCCAGCATTTT

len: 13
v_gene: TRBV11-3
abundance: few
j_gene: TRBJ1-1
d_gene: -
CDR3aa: CASSRRGDTEAFF
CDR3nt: TGTGCCAGCAGCCGTAGGGGCGACACTGAAGCTTTCTTT

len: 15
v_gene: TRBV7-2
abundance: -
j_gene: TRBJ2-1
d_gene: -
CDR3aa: CASSPLFASYNEQFF
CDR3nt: TGTGCCAGCAGCCCTCTCTTTGCCTCCTACAATGAGCAGTTCTTC

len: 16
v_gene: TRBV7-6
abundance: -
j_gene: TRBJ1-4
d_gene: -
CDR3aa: CASSPSGIRSNEKLFF
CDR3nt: TGTGCCAGCAGCCCGAGTGGGATTCGCAGTAATGAAAAACTGTTTTTT

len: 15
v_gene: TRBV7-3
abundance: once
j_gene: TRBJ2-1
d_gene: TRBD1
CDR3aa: CASSSYDRGSGEQFF
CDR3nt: TGTGCCAGCAGCTCTTATGACAGGGGCTCGGGTGAGCAGTTCTTC

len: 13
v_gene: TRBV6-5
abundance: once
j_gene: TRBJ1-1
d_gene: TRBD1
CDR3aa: CASSLGQGSGAFF
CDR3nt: TGTGCCAGCAGTTTAGGACAGGGGAGCGGAGCTTTCTTT

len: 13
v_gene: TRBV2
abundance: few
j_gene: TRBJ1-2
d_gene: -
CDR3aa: CASRSTPIDGYTF
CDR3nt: TGTGCCAGCAGATCGACACCGATCGATGGCTACACCTTC

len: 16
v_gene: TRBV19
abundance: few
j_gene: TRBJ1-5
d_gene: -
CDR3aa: CASSRQTGISNQPQHF
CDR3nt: TGTGCCAGTAGTCGTCAAACAGGGATTAGCAATCAGCCCCAGCATTTT

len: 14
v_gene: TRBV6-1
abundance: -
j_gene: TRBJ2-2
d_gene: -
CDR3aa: CASSTWSVRGELFF
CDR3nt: TGTGCCAGCAGTACATGGAGCGTCCGCGGGGAGCTGTTTTTT

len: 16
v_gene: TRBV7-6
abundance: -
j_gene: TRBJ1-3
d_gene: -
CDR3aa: CASSLLSSLSGNTIYF
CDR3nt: TGTGCCAGCAGCTTATTGTCTTCCCTTAGTGGAAACACCATATATTTT

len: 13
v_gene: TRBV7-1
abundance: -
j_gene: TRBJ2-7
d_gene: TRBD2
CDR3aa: CASSPRGGFEQYF
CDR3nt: TGTGCCAGCAGCCCCCGGGGAGGGTTCGAGCAGTACTTC